This entry concerns a single T cell receptor (beta chain). RNA totalling about 0.45 to 1 ug underwent reverse transcription with random hexamers. Each CDR3 protein gets one entry after TCRdb re-called the immunoSEQ multiplex PCR reads with MiXCR. The table has 70,000 or so distinct CDR3 sequences, about 94% seen once. Germline values: CDR1 MNHEY, CDR2 SMNVEV (reference sequence). V was cut by 5 bases and J by 1 base, with 14 bases left in between. CDR3 length equals 16 residues. The sample is drawn from a study of CD8 T cells in Susac syndrome. The TCR originated in a human donor with multiple sclerosis. The rearrangement uses TRBV27 and TRBJ2-2; unclear D gene. The specimen sequenced was CD8+ T cells from PBMCs. CDR3 in DNA: TGTGCCAGCAGTATGACAAGGGAACGGAACACCGGGGAGCTGTTTTTT. Protein: CASSMTRERNTGELFF.